The 5 T cell receptor beta chains below were found in one sample sequenced in a study of blood T cell repertoires in COVID-19. The protocol was immunoSEQ multiplex PCR, while the TCRdb copy is restricted to in-frame clones and leaves out a portion. The table shows about 160,000 clones, with 75% to 90% occurring only once. The source material was PBMCs or T cells enriched from blood (not recorded which). The source of these receptors is a woman aged 55-70 years who had recovered from COVID-19.

The V gene is TRBV7-3, the J gene TRBJ2-7; perhaps TRBD2 as D (6 bases). The CDR3 runs 15 residues. The germline V gene has CDR1 SGHTA and CDR2 FQGTGA. The V end was cut by 5 bases, the J end by 5 bases, with 19 bases between. The CDR3 nucleotides are TGTGCCAGCAGCCAATGGGGACTCTCGCCCCACGAGCAGTACTTC. This sequence encodes CASSQWGLSPHEQYF.

This clone was picked up a small number of times. This chain uses TRBV3-1 (or the pseudogene TRBV3-2) with TRBJ1-1; unclear D gene. With 2 bases removed from V and 4 bases from J, the gap between germline ends came to 8 bases. Germline V gene data show CDR1 as LGHDT and CDR2 as YNNKEL (reference sequence). This CDR3 is built from 13 residues. Written as DNA, the CDR3 is TGTGCCAGCAGCCAAATGATAGCCACTGAAGCTTTCTTT. Its translation is CASSQMIATEAFF.

The chain carries TRBV18 and TRBJ1-2; 7 bases align to TRBD1. The ends lost 3 bases at V and 8 bases at J; junction bases unmatched: 21. The CDR3 sequence is 18 residues long. CDR1 KGHSH and CDR2 LQKENI come from the germline V gene. The DNA of the CDR3 is TGTGCCAGCTCACCCCGCCGGACAGGTGGGTTTCTTCTAGAAGGCTACACCTTC. The encoded protein is CASSPRRTGGFLLEGYTF. The full variable domain, with the rest looked up from reference TRBV18 and TRBJ1-2, is NAGVMQNPRHLVRRRGQEARLRCSPMKGHSHVYWYRQLPEEGLKFMVYLQKENIIDESGMPKERFSAEFPKEGPSILRIQQVVRGDSAAYFCASSPRRTGGFLLEGYTFGSGTRLTVV.

V and J are TRBV5-1 and TRBJ1-6; tentatively, D is TRBD1 (5 bases). CDR1 and CDR2 (germline): SGHRS, YFSETQ. Trimming shortened V by 4 bases and J by 8 bases, and 13 bases separated the two germline ends. The CDR3 is 14 amino acids. The CDR3 DNA reads TGCGCCAGCAGCGATATCGGGGGGGATTCACCCCTCCACTTT. It specifies CASSDIGGDSPLHF.

The gene calls are TRBV9 and TRBJ1-5; the match to TRBD1 covers 9 bases. The CDR3 contains 15 residues. The germline gives CDR1 SGDLS, CDR2 YYNGEE. J was trimmed by 7 bases and V by 3 bases; bases with no gene match: 8. In DNA, the CDR3 is TGTGCCAGCAGCGGCTCCGGGACAGGGACCCAGCCCCAGCATTTT. This sequence encodes CASSGSGTGTQPQHF.